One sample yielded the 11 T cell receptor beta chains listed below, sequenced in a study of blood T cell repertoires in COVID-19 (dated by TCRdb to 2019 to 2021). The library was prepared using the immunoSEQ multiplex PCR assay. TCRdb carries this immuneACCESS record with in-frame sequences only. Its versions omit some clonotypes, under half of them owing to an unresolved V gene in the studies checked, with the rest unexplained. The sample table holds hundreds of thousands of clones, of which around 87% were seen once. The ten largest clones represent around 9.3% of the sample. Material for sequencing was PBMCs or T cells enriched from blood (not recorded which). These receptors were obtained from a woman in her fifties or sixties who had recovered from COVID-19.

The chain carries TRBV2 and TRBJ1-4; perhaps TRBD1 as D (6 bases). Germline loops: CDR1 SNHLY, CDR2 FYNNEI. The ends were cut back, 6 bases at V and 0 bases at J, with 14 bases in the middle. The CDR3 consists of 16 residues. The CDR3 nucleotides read TGTGCCAGCAGGCGAGACAGGCAAACAACTAATGAAAAACTGTTTTTT. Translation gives CASRRDRQTTNEKLFF.

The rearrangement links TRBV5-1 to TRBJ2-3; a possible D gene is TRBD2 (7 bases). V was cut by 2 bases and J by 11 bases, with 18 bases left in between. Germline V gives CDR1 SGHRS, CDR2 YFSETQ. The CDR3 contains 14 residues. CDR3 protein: CASSFSPGGLEQYF. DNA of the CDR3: TGCGCCAGCAGCTTCTCCCCCGGGGGGCTGGAGCAGTATTTT.

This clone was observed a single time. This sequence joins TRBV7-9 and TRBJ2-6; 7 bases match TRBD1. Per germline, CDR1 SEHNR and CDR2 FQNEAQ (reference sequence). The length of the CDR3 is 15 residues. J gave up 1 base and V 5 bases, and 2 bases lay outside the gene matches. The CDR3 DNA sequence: TGTGCCAGCAGCCCAGGGGGTTCTGGGGCCAACGTCCTGACTTTC. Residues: CASSPGGSGANVLTF.

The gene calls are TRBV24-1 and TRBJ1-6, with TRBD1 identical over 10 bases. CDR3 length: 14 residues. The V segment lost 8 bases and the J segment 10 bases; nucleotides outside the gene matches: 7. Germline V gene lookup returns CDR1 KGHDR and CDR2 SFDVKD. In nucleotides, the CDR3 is TGTGCCACCATCCGGGACAGGGGAAAATCACCCCTCCACTTT. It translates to CATIRDRGKSPLHF.

CDR3 residues: CASSHGLAGKGQFF. CDR3 coding DNA: TGTGCCAGCAGCCATGGACTAGCGGGGAAGGGGCAGTTCTTC. The chain combines TRBV7-2 with TRBJ2-1, with TRBD2 matching over 12 bases. This CDR3 contains 14 residues. V trimming: 5 bases; J trimming: 12 bases; junction bases outside the gene matches: 8. CDR1 and CDR2 from the germline V gene are SGHTA and FQGNSA.

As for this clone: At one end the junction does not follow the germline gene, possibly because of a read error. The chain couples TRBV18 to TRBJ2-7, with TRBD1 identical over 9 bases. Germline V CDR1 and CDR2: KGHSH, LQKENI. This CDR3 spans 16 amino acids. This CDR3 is CASSPPTGQGSHEQYF. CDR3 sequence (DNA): TGTGCCAGCTCACCACCTACGGGACAGGGCTCCCACGAGCAGTACTTC. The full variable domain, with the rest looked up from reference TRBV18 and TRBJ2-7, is NAGVMQNPRHLVRRRGQEARLRCSPMKGHSHVYWYRQLPEEGLKFMVYLQKENIIDESGMPKERFSAEFPKEGPSILRIQQVVRGDSAAYFCASSPPTGQGSHEQYFGPGTRLTVT.

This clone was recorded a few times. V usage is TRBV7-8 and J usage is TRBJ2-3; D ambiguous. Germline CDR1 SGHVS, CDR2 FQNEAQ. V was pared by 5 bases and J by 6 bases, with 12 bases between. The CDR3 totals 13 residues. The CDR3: CASSQTTKDTQYF. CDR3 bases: TGTGCCAGCAGCCAAACAACTAAGGATACGCAGTATTTT.

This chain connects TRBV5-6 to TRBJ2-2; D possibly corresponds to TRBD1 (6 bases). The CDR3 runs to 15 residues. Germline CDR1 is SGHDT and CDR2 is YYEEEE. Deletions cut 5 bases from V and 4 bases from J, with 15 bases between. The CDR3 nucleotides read TGTGCCAGCAGACCTACAGGGCGTCGCACCGGGGAGCTGTTTTTT. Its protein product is CASRPTGRRTGELFF.

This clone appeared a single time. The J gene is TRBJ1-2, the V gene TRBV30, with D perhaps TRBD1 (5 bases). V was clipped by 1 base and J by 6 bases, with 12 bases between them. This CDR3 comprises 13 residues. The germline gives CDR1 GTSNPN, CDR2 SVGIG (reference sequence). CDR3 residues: CAWSGLGLNGYTF. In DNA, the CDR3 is TGTGCCTGGAGTGGTTTGGGGCTCAATGGCTACACCTTC.

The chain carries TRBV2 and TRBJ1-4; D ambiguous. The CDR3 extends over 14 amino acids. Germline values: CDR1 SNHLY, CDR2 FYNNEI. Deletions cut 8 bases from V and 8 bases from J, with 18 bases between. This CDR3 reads CASRRELIGEKLFF. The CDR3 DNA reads TGTGCCAGCCGGAGGGAGTTAATTGGGGAAAAACTGTTTTTT.

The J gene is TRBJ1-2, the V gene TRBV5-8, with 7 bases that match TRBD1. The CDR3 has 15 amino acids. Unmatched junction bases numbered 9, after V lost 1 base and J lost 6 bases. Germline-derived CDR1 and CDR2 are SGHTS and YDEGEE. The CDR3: CASSLQGGSVNGYTF. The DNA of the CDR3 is TGTGCCAGCAGCTTGCAGGGGGGATCAGTAAATGGCTACACCTTC.